The present entry profiles one TCR beta chain with its context. No antigen is known for it. The donors, nominally healthy at sampling, likely had unrecorded immune exposures. V gave up 2 bases and J gave up 0 bases, with 9 bases separating them. In germline, CDR1 is SGHKS, CDR2 YYEKEE (reference sequence). The CDR3 loop spans 14 amino acids. These data originate in a study of cytomegalovirus exposure and HLA in healthy donors. Study at large: Approximately 77 million unique TCRs from HLA-typed donors were held in an early release of data. Findings and limits, study-wide: A later analysis found that most CMV-associated TCR beta chains appeared HLA-restricted. The study found most TCR sequences rare, yet found some public TCRs in many donors.

The PCR was carried out with 60 Vbeta primers and 13 Jbeta primers. Measured with immunoSEQ multiplex PCR; TCRdb has only the in-frame clones, and not every one. The data show around 110,000 clones, with 71% seen just once and 2.8% held by the top ten. This TCR derives from a female donor in good health and CMV-seronegative. The sequenced material came from PBMCs. This rearrangement joins TRBV5-5 to TRBJ2-7; D unclear. Here the CDR3 DNA reads TGTGCCAGCAGCTTTTTACAGTCCTCCTACGAGCAGTACTTC. Residues: CASSFLQSSYEQYF.